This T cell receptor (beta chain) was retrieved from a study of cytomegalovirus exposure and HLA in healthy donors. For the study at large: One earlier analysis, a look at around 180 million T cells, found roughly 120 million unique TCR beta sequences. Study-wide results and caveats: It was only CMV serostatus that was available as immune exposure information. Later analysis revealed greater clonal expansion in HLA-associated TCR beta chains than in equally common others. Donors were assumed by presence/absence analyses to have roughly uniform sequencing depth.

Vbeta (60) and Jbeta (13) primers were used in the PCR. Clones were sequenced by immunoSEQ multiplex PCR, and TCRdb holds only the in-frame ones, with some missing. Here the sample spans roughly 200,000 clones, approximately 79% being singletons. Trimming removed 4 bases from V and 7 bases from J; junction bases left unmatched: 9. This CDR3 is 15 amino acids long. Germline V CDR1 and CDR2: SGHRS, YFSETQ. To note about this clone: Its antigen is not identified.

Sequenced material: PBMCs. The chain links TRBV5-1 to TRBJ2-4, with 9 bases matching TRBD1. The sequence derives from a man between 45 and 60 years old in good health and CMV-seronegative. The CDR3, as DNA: TGCGCCAGCAGCCCAAGGACAGGGGCGGGGAACATTCAGTACTTC. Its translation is CASSPRTGAGNIQYF.